This paragraph covers one T cell receptor beta chain sequence. Its antigen remains unidentified. This CDR3 contains 14 residues. Germline CDR1 reads KGHDR; CDR2 reads SFDVKD. The J segment lost 4 bases and the V segment lost 9 bases, leaving 5 bases of the junction unmatched. These data are taken from a study of T cell responses to AZD1222 COVID-19 vaccine. Study findings and constraints: Repertoires were sampled only after the peak T cell response. Spike-specific TCRs gained breadth and depth after people received two AZD1222 doses. Spike-spanning, vaccine-associated CD4 TCRs were dominant at 160-218 and 743-854. AZD1222 recipients seropositive at baseline numbered only 5 to 7.

Assay used: immunoSEQ multiplex PCR; TCRdb lists only in-frame clones, some missing. Seen here are under 110,000 clones, approximately 90% observed once, and the top ten hold 1% to 1.5%. The sample consisted of peripheral blood, taken on day 0 of AZD1222 vaccination. The chain employs TRBV24-1 and TRBJ1-5; 10 bases are a match to TRBD1. The receptor's source is an adult in good health. CDR3 sequence reads: CATGQGDLNQPQHF. The DNA for the CDR3 is TGTGCCACCGGACAGGGGGACCTTAATCAGCCCCAGCATTTT.